The entry below describes one TCR beta chain. This sample is part of a study of OX40 agonist ivuxolimab in advanced cancers. Overall study: Age averaged around 54 years (range roughly 23 to 79), and 82.7% were male.

Measured with immunoSEQ multiplex PCR; TCRdb has only the in-frame clones, and not every one. This table holds just over 40,000 clones, roughly 85% found once. The germline gives CDR1 MRHNA, CDR2 SNTAGT. The V gene lost 0 bases and the J gene lost 3 bases, with 9 bases spanning the gap. The CDR3 sequence is 15 residues long. The TCR was taken from an adult with an advanced solid tumor such as melanoma, head and neck, liver or kidney cancer. The sequences come from CD4+ or CD8+ T cells sorted from blood, collected in a trial of the OX40 agonist ivuxolimab. J is TRBJ2-1 and V is TRBV6-4; unclear D gene. This chain's CDR3 is CASSDSMSNYNEQFF. The CDR3 region has the DNA TGTGCCAGCAGTGACTCGATGTCCAACTACAATGAGCAGTTCTTC.